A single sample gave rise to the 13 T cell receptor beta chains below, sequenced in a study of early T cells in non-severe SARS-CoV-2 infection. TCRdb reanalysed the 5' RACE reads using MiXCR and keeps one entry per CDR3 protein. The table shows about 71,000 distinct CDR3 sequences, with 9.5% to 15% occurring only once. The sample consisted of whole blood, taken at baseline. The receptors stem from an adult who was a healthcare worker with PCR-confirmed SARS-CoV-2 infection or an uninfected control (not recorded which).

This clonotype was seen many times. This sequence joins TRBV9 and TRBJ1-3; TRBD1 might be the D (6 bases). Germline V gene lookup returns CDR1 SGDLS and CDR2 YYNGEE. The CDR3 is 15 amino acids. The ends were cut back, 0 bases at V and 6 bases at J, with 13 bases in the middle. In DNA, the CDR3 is TGTGCCAGCAGCGTAGAGGGGGATAACTTAAACACCATATATTTT. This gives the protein CASSVEGDNLNTIYF.

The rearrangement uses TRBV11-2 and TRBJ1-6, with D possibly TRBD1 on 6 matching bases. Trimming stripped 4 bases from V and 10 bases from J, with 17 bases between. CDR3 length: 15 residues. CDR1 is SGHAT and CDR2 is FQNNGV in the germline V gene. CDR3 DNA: TGTGCCAGCAGCTCACAGGGTGGTCTTTACTCACCCCTCCACTTT. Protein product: CASSSQGGLYSPLHF.

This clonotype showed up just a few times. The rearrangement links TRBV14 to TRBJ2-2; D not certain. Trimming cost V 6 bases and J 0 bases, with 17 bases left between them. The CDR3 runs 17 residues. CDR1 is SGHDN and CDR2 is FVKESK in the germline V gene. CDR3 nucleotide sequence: TGTGCCAGCAGTCCCCATGAAAAGACCTCGAACACCGGGGAGCTGTTTTTT. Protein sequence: CASSPHEKTSNTGELFF.

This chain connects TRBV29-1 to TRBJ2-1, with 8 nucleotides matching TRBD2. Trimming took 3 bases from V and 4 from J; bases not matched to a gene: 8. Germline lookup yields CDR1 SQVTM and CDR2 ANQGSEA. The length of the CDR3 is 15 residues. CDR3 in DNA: TGCAGCGTTGACGATACGGGGGGGCCATACAATGAGCAGTTCTTC. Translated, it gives CSVDDTGGPYNEQFF.

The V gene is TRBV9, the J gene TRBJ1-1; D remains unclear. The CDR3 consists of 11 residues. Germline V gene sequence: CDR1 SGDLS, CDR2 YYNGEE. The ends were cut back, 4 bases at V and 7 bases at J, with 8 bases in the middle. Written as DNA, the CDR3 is TGTGCCAGCAGCTCCCCGGGTGAAGCTTTCTTT. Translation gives CASSSPGEAFF.

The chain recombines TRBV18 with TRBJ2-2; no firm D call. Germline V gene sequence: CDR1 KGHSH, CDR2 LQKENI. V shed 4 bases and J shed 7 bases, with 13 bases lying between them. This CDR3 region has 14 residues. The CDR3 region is CASSRLAEDGELFF. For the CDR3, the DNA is TGTGCCAGCTCACGGCTCGCCGAGGACGGGGAGCTGTTTTTT.

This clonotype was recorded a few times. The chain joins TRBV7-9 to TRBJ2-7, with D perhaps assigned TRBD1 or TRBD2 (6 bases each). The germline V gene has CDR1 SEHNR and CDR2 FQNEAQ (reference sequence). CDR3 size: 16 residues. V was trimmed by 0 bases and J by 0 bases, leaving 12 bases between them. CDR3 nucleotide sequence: TGTGCCAGCAGCTTAGCCGGGGGCCTCAGCTCCTACGAGCAGTACTTC. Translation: CASSLAGGLSSYEQYF.

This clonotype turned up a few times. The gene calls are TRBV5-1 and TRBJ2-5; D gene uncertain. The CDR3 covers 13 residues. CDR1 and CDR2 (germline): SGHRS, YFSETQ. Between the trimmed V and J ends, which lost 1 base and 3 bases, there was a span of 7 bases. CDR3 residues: CASSLLGKETQYF. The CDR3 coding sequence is TGCGCCAGCAGCTTGCTGGGAAAAGAGACCCAGTACTTC.

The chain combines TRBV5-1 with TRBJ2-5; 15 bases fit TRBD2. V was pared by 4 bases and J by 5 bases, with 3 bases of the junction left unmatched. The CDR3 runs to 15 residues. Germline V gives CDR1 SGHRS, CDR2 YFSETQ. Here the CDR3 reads CASSPGLAGGETQYF. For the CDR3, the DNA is TGCGCCAGCAGCCCCGGACTAGCGGGGGGGGAGACCCAGTACTTC.

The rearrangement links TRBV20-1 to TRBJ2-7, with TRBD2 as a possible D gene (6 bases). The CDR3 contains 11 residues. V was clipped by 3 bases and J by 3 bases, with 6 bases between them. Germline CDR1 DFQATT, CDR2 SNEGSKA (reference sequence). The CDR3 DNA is TGCAGTGCTAGGGGACTCTACGAGCAGTACTTC. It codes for CSARGLYEQYF.

The CDR3 bases are TGTGCCAGCAGCCCCCGGGGGAGGGGGGCGATTGGATCCTACAATGAGCAGTTCTTC. This gives the protein CASSPRGRGAIGSYNEQFF. V and J are TRBV7-6 and TRBJ2-1; D may be TRBD2 (7 bases). V was trimmed by 5 bases and J by 1 base, leaving 24 bases between them. Per germline, CDR1 SGHVS and CDR2 FNYEAQ. The CDR3 sequence is 19 residues long.

The CDR3 DNA sequence: TGTGCCAGCAGCCTCGCCCCGGGGGGGCCGAACACAGATACGCAGTATTTT. Translating gives CASSLAPGGPNTDTQYF. The chain carries TRBV7-9 and TRBJ2-3; TRBD2 matches 8 bases. This CDR3 contains 17 residues. Per germline, CDR1 SEHNR and CDR2 FQNEAQ (reference sequence). Germline trimming cut 5 bases from V and 2 bases from J; bases unmatched to any gene: 12.

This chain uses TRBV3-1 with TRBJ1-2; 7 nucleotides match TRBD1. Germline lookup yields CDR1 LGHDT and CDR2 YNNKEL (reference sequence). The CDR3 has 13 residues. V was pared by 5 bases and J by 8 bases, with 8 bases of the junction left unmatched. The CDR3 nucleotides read TGTGCCAGCAGCGCAACAGGGGAATGGGGCTACACCTTC. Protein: CASSATGEWGYTF.